Listed below are T cell receptor beta chains from one sample, sequenced in a study of liver allograft versus peripheral blood T cells. TCRdb called the reads again in MiXCR, with one record for every CDR3 protein. The sample contains a few thousand distinct CDR3 sequences, approximately 16% of which appear only once. These receptor sequences come from a human patient who had a liver transplant. Some T cells may be the graft donor's. CDR3s include the opening cysteine and the closing phenylalanine or tryptophan. The order of the fields is clone size, D gene, V gene, J gene, CDR3 DNA, CDR3 protein. The D gene is left open where the match is weak. Size is omitted from some rows. Given values are once, few, many or a class for expanded clones.

medium-sized	.	TRBV29-1	TRBJ2-7	TGCAGCGTCGGGACTGACTACGAGCAGTACTTC	CSVGTDYEQYF
few	.	TRBV2	TRBJ2-7	TGTGCCAGCAGTGATAACGGAGAAGTAGGGGAGCAGTACTTC	CASSDNGEVGEQYF
few	TRBD1	TRBV20-1	TRBJ2-7	TGCAGTGCCGACCCGCTCGGGACAGCAGACTACGAGCAGTACTTC	CSADPLGTADYEQYF
few	.	TRBV28	TRBJ1-1	TGTGCCAGCAGCCAAAGGACGGAGGGGTACACTGAAGCTTTCTTT	CASSQRTEGYTEAFF
.	.	TRBV3-1	TRBJ2-7	TGTGCCAGCACAAGGGGGAGCGAGCAGTACTTC	CASTRGSEQYF
few	.	TRBV10-3	TRBJ1-1	TGTGCCATCAGTGAGTCTCTGGCAGGGAAAGCTTTCTTT	CAISESLAGKAFF
few	.	TRBV19	TRBJ2-5	TGTGCCAGTAGTAACATTCGGGAATTTGCAGAGACCCAGTACTTC	CASSNIREFAETQYF
medium-sized	.	TRBV28	TRBJ1-6	TGTGCCAGCAGTTTAGGTTCACCCCTCCACTTT	CASSLGSPLHF
medium-sized	.	TRBV20-1	TRBJ2-2	TGCAGTGCTAGGGTAGGGGATTTGGACACCGGGGAGCTGTTTTTT	CSARVGDLDTGELFF
few	TRBD1	TRBV2	TRBJ2-1	TGTGCCAGCAATATACAGGGGGCGCCTCTAAATGAGCAGTTCTTC	CASNIQGAPLNEQFF
medium-sized	.	TRBV28	TRBJ2-1	TGTGCCAGCAGGCCGGAGGGGTACAATGAGCAGTTCTTC	CASRPEGYNEQFF
few	TRBD1	TRBV12-3/TRBV12-4	TRBJ2-2	TGTGCCAGCAGTTTGATCTCAGGGGGCGACACCGGGGAGCTGTTTTTT	CASSLISGGDTGELFF
large	TRBD2	TRBV29-1	TRBJ2-1	TGCAGCGTTGAGGGACTAGCAAATCCGAGAGAGCAGTTCTTC	CSVEGLANPREQFF
medium-sized	.	TRBV28	TRBJ1-2	TGTGCCAGCAGTTTATGGGACTCAAACTATGGCTACACCTTC	CASSLWDSNYGYTF
medium-sized	.	TRBV5-6	TRBJ1-2	TGTGCCAGCAGCTTAGGGCAGGACTATGGCTACACCTTC	CASSLGQDYGYTF
few	TRBD2	TRBV19	TRBJ2-7	TGTGCCAGTAGTCCGAGGGGGACTAGCGCCGAGCAGTACTTC	CASSPRGTSAEQYF
medium-sized	.	TRBV19	TRBJ2-1	TGTGCCAGTAGTCTACGGCTCGGGGACACCGCCTACAATGAGCAGTTCTTC	CASSLRLGDTAYNEQFF
.	.	TRBV27	TRBJ1-1	TGTGCCAGCAGTTTCCACATGAACACTGAAGCTTTCTTT	CASSFHMNTEAFF
.	.	TRBV2	TRBJ1-2	TGTGCCAGCAGTGGTGGAGGGGGGGTTGGCTACACCTTC	CASSGGGGVGYTF
many	.	TRBV15	TRBJ2-1	TGTGCCACCAGCAGAGATTGGAGTGTTGAGCAGTTCTTC	CATSRDWSVEQFF
.	TRBD1	TRBV6-6	TRBJ2-3	TGTGCCAGCACCGGGACAGGAACAGATACGCAGTATTTT	CASTGTGTDTQYF
medium-sized	TRBD1	TRBV6-5	TRBJ1-2	TGTGCCAGCAGTGGGACAGGGGGCTTTGGCTACACCTTC	CASSGTGGFGYTF
few	TRBD2	TRBV20-1	TRBJ2-3	TGCAGTGCTAGCGGGGGGGCTCCGTATTTT	CSASGGAPYF
medium-sized	.	TRBV28	TRBJ1-2	TGTGCCAGCAGTTTTATATCGACAGGAGAAAACTATGGCTACACCTTC	CASSFISTGENYGYTF
medium-sized	.	TRBV27	TRBJ2-1	TGTGCCAGCAGCAAGGGCGTGAGCTCCTACAATGAGCAGTTCTTC	CASSKGVSSYNEQFF
.	.	TRBV18	TRBJ2-7	TGTGCCAGCTCACCACCGATGATAGAGTCCGAGGGGGTGACTAACCCCTCCTACGAGCAGTACTTC	CASSPPMIESEGVTNPSYEQYF
.	.	TRBV28	TRBJ1-1	TGTGCCAGCAGTTTATTCCTCCGGGGGGACTTCAATGAAGCTTTCTTT	CASSLFLRGDFNEAFF
few	.	TRBV7-9	TRBJ2-5	TGTGCCAGCAGCTTAGCAGGGTTAGAGACCCAGTACTTC	CASSLAGLETQYF
.	.	TRBV13	TRBJ2-6	TGTGCCAGCAGTTCGGGACCCAACGTCCTGACTTTC	CASSSGPNVLTF
medium-sized	.	TRBV15	TRBJ2-1	TGTGCCACCAGCAGAGATTGGGGTATCTCTAGGGATGAGCAGTTCTTC	CATSRDWGISRDEQFF
medium-sized	.	TRBV29-1	TRBJ2-1	TGCAGCGTCGAGGACGCGAGCTCCTACAATGAGCAGTTCTTC	CSVEDASSYNEQFF
few	.	TRBV6-5	TRBJ1-1	TGTGCCAGCAGTTATGACGGGGCCCACCGAACACAAATGAACACTGAAGCTTTCTTT	CASSYDGAHRTQMNTEAFF
few	TRBD2	TRBV11-2	TRBJ2-1	TGTGCCAGCAGCTTAGCCGGGACTAGCGGCAATGAGCAGTTCTTC	CASSLAGTSGNEQFF
.	TRBD1	TRBV7-9	TRBJ2-5	TGTGCCAGCAGCCCCCGGACAGGGAATTCCCAAGAGACCCAGTACTTC	CASSPRTGNSQETQYF
medium-sized	.	TRBV6-6	TRBJ1-1	TGTGCCAGCAGTTACTCCCAGGAGGCTAACACTGAAGCTTTCTTT	CASSYSQEANTEAFF
few	TRBD1	TRBV10-2	TRBJ1-5	TGCGCCAGCAGTGAGGGGACAGGGCTCCAGCCCCAGCATTTT	CASSEGTGLQPQHF
many	.	TRBV28	TRBJ2-7	TGTGCCAGCAGTTCTGAGTACTACGAGCAGTACTTC	CASSSEYYEQYF
.	TRBD1	TRBV3-1	TRBJ1-1	TGTGCCAGCAGCGAGGACAGGCTGAACACTGAAGCTTTCTTT	CASSEDRLNTEAFF
.	.	TRBV2	TRBJ1-2	TGTGCCAGCAGTGATCAAGCAGGACTTTTTGGCTACACCTTC	CASSDQAGLFGYTF
.	TRBD2	TRBV24-1	TRBJ2-2	TGTGCCACCAGTGATATCCTGACTAGCGGGGAACACCGGGGAGCTGTTTTT	CATSDILTSGEHRGAVF
once	TRBD1	TRBV18	TRBJ2-7	TGTGCCAGCTTAGGGGACGCTTCGACAGGGCGATATGGCGAGCAGTACTTC	CASLGDASTGRYGEQYF